The 24 T cell receptor beta chains listed next were all sequenced from one sample in a study of response to subunit inactivated influenza vaccine (dated by TCRdb to the late 2010s). Receptor amplification or capture employed RT-PCR. The sample was run on an Illumina HiSeq 2500. Clones were called with MiXCR by TCRdb after fastp trimmed the public reads at Q25, and only in-frame beta chains were retained. A single entry per CDR3 protein holds the most common genes and DNA from its merged rows. The sample table shows roughly 760,000 distinct CDR3 sequences, and around 20% are seen once. Jointly, the top ten make up 10% of the sample. Specimen: PBMCs from blood, collected about 5 days after vaccination. The receptors were sampled from a man aged 45 to 65 who received an inactivated influenza vaccine. Donor details come from another sample of the same person, matched by shared clones.

This chain links TRBV6-6 with TRBJ2-1; D gene uncertain. The CDR3 runs 13 residues. V gave up 6 bases and J gave up 8 bases, with 14 bases separating them. Per germline, CDR1 MNHNY and CDR2 SVGAGI (reference sequence). CDR3 DNA sequence: TGTGCCAGCAGCCCCACGATCCGCGATGAGCAGTTCTTC. Translating it yields CASSPTIRDEQFF.

This clonotype was seen many times. V usage is TRBV7-2 and J usage is TRBJ2-2, with D tentatively TRBD2 (5 bases). V was trimmed by 6 bases and J by 2 bases, leaving 10 bases between them. From germline, CDR1 is SGHTA and CDR2 FQGNSA. The CDR3 has 14 residues. The CDR3 reads CASSLAKNTGELFF. The DNA of the CDR3 is TGTGCCAGCAGTCTAGCCAAAAACACCGGGGAGCTGTTTTTT.

This clonotype has more than one count but fewer than ten. The chain combines TRBV7-2 with TRBJ2-3; weak D call: TRBD2 (5 bases). Trimming stripped 3 bases from V and 3 bases from J, with 10 bases between. The CDR3 runs to 14 residues. Germline V gene data show CDR1 as SGHTA and CDR2 as FQGNSA. In DNA form, the CDR3 reads TGTGCCAGCAGCTTTGGACTGATGACAGATACGCAGTATTTT. Translating it yields CASSFGLMTDTQYF.

This clonotype was seen more than once but under ten times. The chain employs TRBV4-2 and TRBJ2-1; D is uncertain. Germline CDR1 is LGHNA and CDR2 is YNFKEQ. The V end lost 1 base, the J end lost 4 bases, and 14 bases lay between the germline ends. The CDR3 runs 16 residues. The CDR3, as DNA: TGTGCCAGCAGCCAAGTCTCGGGTGCAGGATACAATGAGCAGTTCTTC. Protein product: CASSQVSGAGYNEQFF.

This clonotype showed up just a few times. The chain combines TRBV12-3 or TRBV12-4 with TRBJ2-2; tentative D call: TRBD2 (6 bases). Trimming shortened V by 7 bases and J by 6 bases, and 18 bases separated the two germline ends. This CDR3 comprises 15 residues. The CDR3 DNA reads TGTGCCAGCACCCTCGGAGGGATTTACTCCGGGGAGCTGTTTTTT. It codes for CASTLGGIYSGELFF.

The chain is built from TRBV4-2 and TRBJ1-2, with D unresolved. The CDR3 covers 15 residues. Trimming left V 0 bases short and J 8 bases short, with 16 bases between. The germline gives CDR1 LGHNA, CDR2 YNFKEQ. In DNA, the CDR3 is TGTGCCAGCAGCCAAGATCGGAAAGGATTACGGGGCTACACCTTC. It yields the protein CASSQDRKGLRGYTF.

The chain carries TRBV29-1 and TRBJ1-5, with D perhaps TRBD1 (5 bases). Germline V gene data show CDR1 as SQVTM and CDR2 as ANQGSEA. CDR3 length: 10 amino acids. Trimming left V 5 bases short and J 10 bases short, with 9 bases between. The CDR3 is CSVPGTPQHF. CDR3 bases: TGCAGCGTTCCCGGGACTCCCCAGCATTTT.

V gene TRBV28 combines with J gene TRBJ1-1; perhaps TRBD1 as D (5 bases). Germline V gene sequence: CDR1 MDHEN, CDR2 SYDVKM. V lost 9 bases to trimming and J lost 4 bases, with 24 bases between them. The CDR3 is 16 amino acids. The CDR3 region has the DNA TGTGCCAGTCAAACATCCGTGACACGGAGGGGCACTGAAGCTTTCTTT. Translation: CASQTSVTRRGTEAFF.

The chain combines TRBV4-1 with TRBJ2-1; 7 bases are a match to TRBD1. The CDR3 is 16 amino acids. Germline V gives CDR1 MGHRA, CDR2 YSYEKL. V was clipped by 2 bases and J by 12 bases; unmatched bases: 16. The DNA for the CDR3 is TGCGCCAGCAGCCAAATACTCAGGGGGAGTAAAATCGTGCAGTTCTTC. Its protein product is CASSQILRGSKIVQFF.

This clonotype has a single count. The chain carries TRBV6-1 and TRBJ2-2, with D possibly being TRBD2 (5 bases). With 0 bases removed from V and 6 bases from J, the gap between germline ends came to 17 bases. The CDR3 runs to 17 residues. Germline CDR1 is MNHNS and CDR2 is SASEGT. As DNA, the CDR3 is TGTGCCAGCAGTGAAGCTCGGGGTATTATTTCTTCCGGGGAGCTGTTTTTT. Translating it yields CASSEARGIISSGELFF.

This chain joins TRBV29-1 and TRBJ1-4, with D unclear. This CDR3 has 14 amino acids. V lost 6 bases to trimming and J lost 0 bases, with 11 bases between them. Germline CDR1 and CDR2: SQVTM and ANQGSEA. The CDR3 DNA reads as TGCAGCGTCCTCGACCGAGCAACTAATGAAAAACTGTTTTTT. Amino acids: CSVLDRATNEKLFF.

V is TRBV12-3 or TRBV12-4 and J is TRBJ1-1; D possibly corresponds to TRBD1 (5 bases). The ends were cut back, 3 bases at V and 1 base at J, with 24 bases in the middle. CDR3 length equals 19 residues. This CDR3 reads CASSFEGTGTARWNTEAFF. CDR3 DNA sequence: TGTGCCAGCAGTTTTGAGGGTACCGGGACGGCGAGGTGGAACACTGAAGCTTTCTTT.

This clonotype was detected many times. This chain joins TRBV5-1 and TRBJ1-5; D remains unclear. CDR1 and CDR2 (germline): SGHRS, YFSETQ. This CDR3 has 15 amino acids. With 2 bases removed from V and 4 bases from J, the gap between germline ends came to 13 bases. CDR3 sequence (DNA): TGCGCCAGCAGCTTTGGACCGGAGGATAATCAGCCCCAGCATTTT. Translating it yields CASSFGPEDNQPQHF.

This clonotype was seen more than once but under ten times. As DNA, the CDR3 is TGTGCCATCAGCGAAATGGATGGGGGCGAGCAGTACTTC. It is translated as CAISEMDGGEQYF. V usage is TRBV10-3 and J usage is TRBJ2-7, with D perhaps given as TRBD1 or TRBD2 (5 bases each). V dropped 6 bases and J dropped 6 bases, with 15 bases sitting between them. Germline V CDR1 and CDR2: ENHRY, SYGVKD. The CDR3 loop spans 13 amino acids.

This chain connects TRBV24-1 to TRBJ2-2; 11 nucleotides match TRBD1. The CDR3 extends over 18 amino acids. Germline loops: CDR1 KGHDR, CDR2 SFDVKD. J lost 6 bases, V lost 4 bases, and 12 bases had no gene match. CDR3 bases: TGTGCCACCAGTGAAACGACCACGGGACAGGGGGGGCCCGGGGAGCTGTTTTTT. Translation: CATSETTTGQGGPGELFF.

The chain couples TRBV14 to TRBJ1-1, with D possibly matching TRBD1 (5 bases). The CDR3 is 16 amino acids. The V end was cut by 1 base, the J end by 4 bases, with 16 bases between. The germline gives CDR1 SGHDN, CDR2 FVKESK. The CDR3 reads CASSQVQGIIGTEAFF. In DNA form, the CDR3 reads TGTGCCAGCAGCCAAGTCCAGGGCATTATAGGCACTGAAGCTTTCTTT.

The genes are TRBV5-5 and TRBJ1-5; D unclear. Trimming took off 0 bases at V and 0 bases at J, with 10 bases between the two ends. Per germline, CDR1 SGHKS and CDR2 YYEKEE (reference sequence). CDR3 length equals 16 residues. The chain's CDR3 is CASSLGTLTSNQPQHF. DNA for the CDR3: TGTGCCAGCAGCTTGGGCACACTAACTAGCAATCAGCCCCAGCATTTT. The variable domain in full, with the rest retrieved from reference TRBV5-5 and TRBJ1-5, is DAGVTQSPTHLIKTRGQQVTLRCSPISGHKSVSWYQQVLGQGPQFIFQYYEKEERGRGNFPDRFSARQFPNYSSELNVNALLLGDSALYLCASSLGTLTSNQPQHFGDGTRLSIL.

This clonotype was seen only a few times. The chain carries TRBV20-1 and TRBJ2-2, with D perhaps TRBD2 (6 bases). Germline CDR1 is DFQATT and CDR2 is SNEGSKA (reference sequence). V was cut by 1 base and J by 0 bases, with 12 bases left in between. The CDR3 has 16 amino acids. The CDR3 nucleotides are TGCAGTGCTAGAGCGGGGGTTCTAGCGAACACCGGGGAGCTGTTTTTT. Residues: CSARAGVLANTGELFF.

There are many counts of this clonotype. V is TRBV7-8 and J is TRBJ2-3, with a possible D match to TRBD2 (5 bases). Germline CDR1 SGHVS, CDR2 FQNEAQ. This CDR3 comprises 14 residues. V lost 7 bases and J 1 base, leaving 12 bases between the germline ends. CDR3 DNA sequence: TGTGCCAGCAAGAGGGAGCCTCGCACAGATACGCAGTATTTT. This codes for CASKREPRTDTQYF. The whole variable domain, remainder taken from reference TRBV7-8 and TRBJ2-3, is GAGVSQSPRYKVAKRGQDVALRCDPISGHVSLFWYQQALGQGPEFLTYFQNEAQLDKSGLPSDRFFAERPEGSVSTLKIQRTQQEDSAVYLCASKREPRTDTQYFGPGTRLTVL.

The rearrangement joins TRBV6-5 to TRBJ2-2; no reliable D call. The V gene's germline CDR1 is MNHEY and CDR2 SVGAGI. V gave up 2 bases and J gave up 1 base, with 5 bases separating them. The CDR3 is 14 amino acids. In DNA form, the CDR3 reads TGTGCCAGCAGTTACGGCAAGAACACCGGGGAGCTGTTTTTT. Translated: CASSYGKNTGELFF.

This clonotype was recorded a few times. The chain links TRBV5-1 to TRBJ2-7; 7 bases line up with TRBD2. The CDR3 has 14 residues. After removal of 0 bases from V and 1 base from J, the junction contained 1 base not matched to a gene. The germline gives CDR1 SGHRS, CDR2 YFSETQ. For the CDR3, the DNA is TGCGCCAGCAGCTTGGAAGCGGGATCCTACGAGCAGTACTTC. Protein: CASSLEAGSYEQYF.

This clonotype was seen only a few times. V usage is TRBV5-4 and J usage is TRBJ2-1, with 9 bases that match TRBD1. The J segment lost 7 bases and the V segment lost 6 bases, leaving 11 bases of the junction unmatched. CDR3 length: 15 amino acids. Looked up from germline, CDR1 is SGHNT and CDR2 is YYREEE (reference sequence). The CDR3 DNA reads TGTGCCAGCACCCGCCGGGACAGGGCTGGTAATGAGCAGTTCTTC. Translation gives CASTRRDRAGNEQFF.

The genes are TRBV10-3 and TRBJ2-5; 8 bases are shared with TRBD1. The V gene's germline CDR1 is ENHRY and CDR2 SYGVKD. This CDR3 spans 15 amino acids. V dropped 8 bases and J dropped 2; count of bases not matched to a gene: 10. The CDR3 loop is CAIGKGQGRQETQYF. Here the CDR3 DNA reads TGTGCCATCGGAAAAGGACAGGGCCGACAAGAGACCCAGTACTTC.

The chain combines TRBV28 with TRBJ2-3, with D perhaps given as TRBD1 or TRBD2 (5 bases each). The CDR3 is 18 amino acids. Germline V lookup: CDR1 MDHEN, CDR2 SYDVKM. The V end lost 5 bases, the J end lost 0 bases, and 21 bases lay between the germline ends. CDR3 region: CASSPTSSLRGSTDTQYF. The CDR3 nucleotides are TGTGCCAGCAGTCCAACCTCGAGTCTCCGGGGCAGCACAGATACGCAGTATTTT.